This is a list of T cell receptor beta chains from one sample in a study of blood T cell repertoires in COVID-19. The data were produced by immunoSEQ multiplex PCR, yet TCRdb's version contains in-frame clones alone and is incomplete. This table has tens of thousands of clones, about 86% appearing once. Sample: peripheral blood. The receptors shown here come from an elderly woman in a cohort sampled during active or convalescent COVID-19. Each CDR3 is given with its conserved first and last residue. The D gene is left open where the match is weak. Only part of the rows carry a size: once, few, many, or a class if the clone is expanded.

clone_size,j_call,d_call,v_call,cdr3_length,cdr3_aa,cdr3_nt
-,TRBJ2-7,TRBD1,TRBV6-5,13,CASRQGIAYEQYF,TGTGCCAGCCGACAGGGGATAGCCTACGAGCAGTACTTC
-,TRBJ2-7,-,TRBV21-1,15,CASSKVGGSSYEQYF,TGTGCCAGCAGCAAAGTTGGGGGGAGCTCCTACGAGCAGTACTTC
-,TRBJ1-1,-,TRBV11-2,13,CASSRTELTEAFF,TGTGCCAGCAGCCGGACAGAACTTACTGAAGCTTTCTTT
-,TRBJ1-1,-,TRBV4-1,12,CASSQTYTEAFF,TGCGCCAGCAGCCAAACATACACTGAAGCTTTCTTT
-,TRBJ2-3,TRBD2,TRBV4-1,17,CASSQESSGRASDTQYF,TGCGCCAGCAGCCAAGAGTCTAGCGGGAGGGCCAGCGATACGCAGTATTTT
once,TRBJ2-7,TRBD1,TRBV18,12,CASSLDRNEQYF,TGTGCCAGCTCCCTGGACAGGAACGAGCAGTACTTC
-,TRBJ1-5,-,TRBV5-1,15,CASSLGTRSNQPQHF,TGCGCCAGCAGCTTGGGCACTCGGAGCAATCAGCCCCAGCATTTT
-,TRBJ1-4,-,TRBV7-9,14,CASSSEGPREKLFF,TGTGCCAGCAGCTCAGAGGGCCCAAGGGAAAAACTGTTTTTT
-,TRBJ1-1,TRBD1,TRBV7-6,15,CASSSGQGEDTEAFF,TGTGCCAGCAGCTCTGGACAGGGAGAGGACACTGAAGCTTTCTTT
-,TRBJ1-5,-,TRBV27,16,CASSLYPGAYNQPQHF,TGTGCCAGCAGTTTATATCCAGGGGCCTACAATCAGCCCCAGCATTTT
few,TRBJ1-6,TRBD1,TRBV28,16,CASSSPQDRGNSPLHF,TGTGCCAGCAGTTCCCCCCAGGACAGGGGTAATTCACCCCTCCACTTT
-,TRBJ2-2,TRBD2,TRBV5-6,18,CASSFVSYGTSGTGELFF,TGTGCCAGCAGCTTTGTTTCGTATGGGACTAGCGGAACCGGGGAGCTGTTTTTT
-,TRBJ1-2,-,TRBV28,13,CASSLSSVYGYTF,TGTGCCAGCAGTTTATCCTCGGTCTATGGCTACACCTTC
-,TRBJ2-4,TRBD1,TRBV24-1,15,CATSDPTGGSNIQYF,TGTGCCACCAGTGATCCGACAGGGGGATCAAACATTCAGTACTTC
-,TRBJ2-5,-,TRBV6-6,14,CASSYSREMETQYF,TGTGCCAGCAGTTACTCTCGGGAGATGGAGACCCAGTACTTC
-,TRBJ2-3,-,TRBV7-9,18,CASSLVGFSSSSSDTQYF,TGTGCCAGCAGCTTAGTAGGCTTTAGCAGTAGTTCGTCGGATACGCAGTATTTT
-,TRBJ1-4,TRBD1,TRBV15,14,CATSSGQVLEKLFF,TGTGCCACCAGCAGCGGACAGGTTCTTGAAAAACTGTTTTTT
-,TRBJ1-4,-,TRBV5-1,15,CASSLLGGTNEKLFF,TGCGCCAGCAGCTTGTTAGGGGGTACTAATGAAAAACTGTTTTTT
-,TRBJ1-1,TRBD1,TRBV5-6,17,CASSQNLQGRYSTEAFF,TGTGCCAGCAGCCAAAATTTACAGGGGAGATATAGCACTGAAGCTTTCTTT
-,TRBJ1-1,TRBD1,TRBV6-5,14,CASSFGQGSTEAFF,TGTGCCAGCAGTTTCGGACAGGGGTCCACTGAAGCTTTCTTT
-,TRBJ1-5,TRBD1,TRBV19,16,CASSAYRDRVDQPQHF,TGTGCCAGTAGTGCGTATCGGGACAGGGTTGATCAGCCCCAGCATTTT
few,TRBJ1-2,TRBD1,TRBV7-3,13,CASSLDRGNGYTF,TGTGCCAGCAGCTTAGACAGGGGAAATGGCTACACCTTC
-,TRBJ2-3,-,TRBV3-1/TRBV3-2,14,CASSHDTRPDTQYF,TGTGCCAGCAGCCATGACACTAGGCCCGATACGCAGTATTTT
-,TRBJ1-1,-,TRBV5-1,16,CASSPNALGGNTEAFF,TGCGCCAGCAGCCCTAATGCCCTAGGGGGAAACACTGAAGCTTTCTTT
-,TRBJ2-2,-,TRBV7-3,12,CASSPGSGELFF,TGTGCCAGCAGCCCCGGGTCCGGGGAGCTGTTTTTT
few,TRBJ1-4,-,TRBV19,17,CASSIAGRGRANEKLFF,TGTGCCAGTAGTATAGCCGGGAGGGGTAGAGCTAATGAAAAACTGTTTTTT
-,TRBJ1-1,TRBD1,TRBV5-3,11,CAGPTGARAFF,TGTGCCGGTCCGACAGGGGCGAGGGCTTTCTTT
-,TRBJ1-2,-,TRBV5-4,15,CASSLGGVIDYGYTF,TGTGCCAGCAGCCTGGGGGGGGTCATTGACTATGGCTACACCTTC
-,TRBJ2-5,TRBD1,TRBV7-9,16,CASSQGQAAGQETQYF,TGTGCCAGCAGTCAGGGACAGGCCGCGGGACAAGAGACCCAGTACTTC
-,TRBJ2-2,TRBD2,TRBV27,15,CASSYSGGNTGELFF,TGTGCCAGCAGTTATTCGGGAGGTAACACCGGGGAGCTGTTTTTT
-,TRBJ2-7,TRBD2,TRBV5-1,15,CASRWAAGDLYEQYF,TGCGCCAGCAGGTGGGCAGCGGGAGATCTGTACGAGCAGTACTTC
-,TRBJ1-2,TRBD1,TRBV2,14,CASSRQGPNYGYTF,TGTGCCAGCAGCCGACAGGGCCCAAACTATGGCTACACCTTC
-,TRBJ2-7,TRBD1,TRBV10-1,13,CASSPDRGYEQYF,TGCGCCAGCAGTCCGGACAGGGGCTACGAGCAGTACTTC
-,TRBJ2-1,TRBD2,TRBV5-1,15,CASSSLAGVVDEQFF,TGCGCCAGCAGCTCGTTAGCGGGAGTCGTGGATGAGCAGTTCTTC
-,TRBJ1-5,TRBD1,TRBV30,13,CAWRVQGNQPQHF,TGTGCCTGGAGGGTACAGGGGAACCAGCCCCAGCATTTT
-,TRBJ1-4,-,TRBV30,14,CAWAGEPTNEKLFF,TGTGCCTGGGCGGGGGAGCCAACTAATGAAAAACTGTTTTTT
once,TRBJ2-1,TRBD1,TRBV6-6,15,CASSHPGQGHHEQFF,TGTGCCAGCAGTCATCCGGGACAGGGTCATCATGAGCAGTTCTTC
once,TRBJ2-5,TRBD1,TRBV5-1,17,CASSPSTGWIMWETQYF,TGCGCCAGCAGCCCCTCGACAGGGTGGATCATGTGGGAGACCCAGTACTTC
-,TRBJ2-3,TRBD2,TRBV19,16,CASSITSGSFTDTQYF,TGTGCCAGTAGTATAACTAGCGGGAGTTTTACGGATACGCAGTATTTT
-,TRBJ2-3,-,TRBV25-1,13,CASSEGGTDTQYF,TGTGCCAGCAGTGAGGGCGGCACAGATACGCAGTATTTT
-,TRBJ1-4,-,TRBV6-5,13,CASSFRQSEKLFF,TGTGCCAGCAGTTTCCGACAAAGTGAAAAACTGTTTTTT